The 30 T cell receptor beta chains below all came from one sample that was sequenced in a study of OX40 agonist ivuxolimab in advanced cancers. Sequencing used immunoSEQ multiplex PCR; TCRdb keeps in-frame clones, though not all of them. The sample has roughly 53,000 clones; 80% to 85% are singletons. Specimen: CD4+ or CD8+ T cells sorted from blood, collected in a trial of the OX40 agonist ivuxolimab. The source is an adult with an advanced solid tumor such as melanoma, head and neck, liver or kidney cancer.

The V call is TRBV12-2, the J call TRBJ2-6. TRBV12-2 represents a pseudogene. This CDR3 comprises 18 residues. The CDR3 coding sequence is TGTGCAAGTCGCTGGAGTCAGACTCCACACAAGTCGGGCCAAGTCCTGACTTTC. Protein sequence: CASRWSQTPHKSGQVLTF.

The table lists this clone with a few counts. V is TRBV12-5 and J is TRBJ2-7; 11 bases match TRBD2. The V gene's germline CDR1 is LGHNT and CDR2 FRNRAP. The ends lost 5 bases at V and 0 bases at J; junction bases unmatched: 9. The CDR3 covers 17 residues. The CDR3 loop reads CASGPTIAGGSSYEQYF. The CDR3 nucleotides are TGTGCTAGTGGTCCGACCATAGCGGGAGGGAGCTCCTACGAGCAGTACTTC. Looking up the rest from reference TRBV12-5 and TRBJ2-7 gives the full variable domain: DARVTQTPRHKVTEMGQEVTMRCQPILGHNTVFWYRQTMMQGLELLAYFRNRAPLDDSGMPKDRFSAEMPDATLATLKIQPSEPRDSAVYFCASGPTIAGGSSYEQYFGPGTRLTVT.

This clone showed up just a few times. The chain is built from TRBV29-1 and TRBJ1-3, with TRBD1 as a possible D gene (5 bases). Per the germline V gene, CDR1 is SQVTM and CDR2 is ANQGSEA. Trimming pared 4 bases from V and 1 base from J, leaving 8 bases between. The CDR3 is 13 amino acids. CDR3 amino acids: CSVGQGSGNTIYF. The CDR3 nucleotides are TGCAGCGTTGGGCAGGGATCTGGAAACACCATATATTTT.

The gene calls are TRBV7-2 and TRBJ2-7; 7 bases agree with TRBD1. This CDR3 contains 15 residues. The germline V gene has CDR1 SGHTA and CDR2 FQGNSA. V shed 5 bases, J shed 0 bases, and the junction held 7 bases outside the gene matches. CDR3 amino acids: CASSVDRVSSYEQYF. For the CDR3, the DNA is TGTGCCAGCAGCGTCGACAGGGTAAGCTCCTACGAGCAGTACTTC.

The gene calls are TRBV28 and TRBJ1-5, with 7 nucleotides matching TRBD1. The V gene's germline CDR1 is MDHEN and CDR2 SYDVKM. The CDR3 is made up of 19 amino acids. V lost 7 bases, J lost 4 bases, and 22 bases stayed unmatched. CDR3 region: CASISIRDSLRRLNQPQHF. In DNA, the CDR3 is TGTGCCAGCATAAGTATTCGGGACAGCCTAAGGAGGTTAAATCAGCCCCAGCATTTT.

The rearrangement joins TRBV6-1 to TRBJ2-3; no definite D call. V was cut by 8 bases and J by 1 base, with 10 bases left in between. CDR1 is MNHNS, CDR2 SASEGT, per germline. The CDR3 is made up of 13 amino acids. The CDR3 loop is CASGPGGTDTQYF. The DNA of the CDR3 is TGTGCCAGCGGGCCCGGCGGCACAGATACGCAGTATTTT.

This clone was seen only a few times. The J gene is TRBJ2-7, the V gene TRBV28; weak D call: TRBD1 (6 bases). Trimming pared 6 bases from V and 3 bases from J, leaving 12 bases between. Germline loops: CDR1 MDHEN, CDR2 SYDVKM. The CDR3 has 13 residues. CDR3 bases: TGTGCCAGCAGAATTGGACAGATCTACGAGCAGTACTTC. Residues: CASRIGQIYEQYF.

This sequence joins TRBV5-5 and TRBJ2-3, with TRBD2 matching 8 bases. Germline CDR1 and CDR2: SGHKS and YYEKEE (reference sequence). J was trimmed by 2 bases and V by 4 bases; bases with no gene match: 9. This CDR3 is built from 16 residues. The CDR3 reads CASSPWTSRDTDTQYF. Written as DNA, the CDR3 is TGTGCCAGCAGCCCTTGGACTAGCAGAGACACAGATACGCAGTATTTT.

The CDR3 DNA sequence: TGCGCCAGCAGCCAGGTCGTCCAGGGACTAGCGGGATTAGGGGCCTACAATGAGCAGTTCTTC. This translates into CASSQVVQGLAGLGAYNEQFF. The chain couples TRBV5-1 to TRBJ2-1; 13 bases map to TRBD2. The CDR3 spans 21 residues. The ends lost 4 bases at V and 2 bases at J; junction bases unmatched: 18. CDR1 is SGHRS, CDR2 YFSETQ, per germline.

There are a few counts of this clone. This rearrangement joins TRBV7-2 to TRBJ2-7; 10 bases line up with TRBD2. The CDR3 length is 16 residues. Trimming cost V 4 bases and J 3 bases; bases outside gene matches: 9. Germline CDR1 SGHTA, CDR2 FQGNSA. CDR3 nucleotide sequence: TGTGCCAGCAGCTCCGACAGCGGGAGGGGGAACTACGAGCAGTACTTC. This gives the protein CASSSDSGRGNYEQYF. Full variable domain (remainder filled in from reference TRBV7-2 and TRBJ2-7): GAGVSQSPSNKVTEKGKDVELRCDPISGHTALYWYRQSLGQGLEFLIYFQGNSAPDKSGLPSDRFSAERTGGSVSTLTIQRTQQEDSAVYLCASSSDSGRGNYEQYFGPGTRLTVT.

The chain uses TRBV28 and TRBJ2-7; D perhaps matches TRBD1 (5 bases). The V gene's germline CDR1 is MDHEN and CDR2 SYDVKM. Trimming left V 4 bases short and J 6 bases short, with 10 bases between. CDR3 size: 12 residues. The CDR3 is CASSYSRAEQYF. In DNA, the CDR3 is TGTGCCAGCAGTTACTCCAGGGCCGAGCAGTACTTC.

This clone appeared once. V usage is TRBV10-3 and J usage is TRBJ2-1, with 7 bases that match TRBD2. The CDR3 runs to 14 residues. Per the germline V gene, CDR1 is ENHRY and CDR2 is SYGVKD. J gave up 4 bases and V 7 bases, and 7 bases lay outside the gene matches. CDR3: CAIKSRESYNEQFF. The CDR3 region has the DNA TGTGCCATCAAGTCGCGGGAGTCGTACAATGAGCAGTTCTTC.

The chain uses TRBV7-2 and TRBJ2-1; D ambiguous. Trimming stripped 1 base from V and 7 bases from J, with 8 bases between. Germline V gives CDR1 SGHTA, CDR2 FQGNSA. There are 13 residues in the CDR3. CDR3 sequence: CASSLVPENEQFF. In DNA, the CDR3 is TGTGCCAGCAGCTTAGTGCCTGAGAATGAGCAGTTCTTC.

V gene TRBV15 combines with J gene TRBJ2-7, with 10 bases identical to TRBD2. Germline assignment: CDR1 LNHNV and CDR2 YYDKDF (reference sequence). Losses at the gene ends were 0 bases for V and 5 bases for J; bases not matched to a gene: 1. This CDR3 region has 14 residues. The CDR3 DNA follows: TGTGCCACCAGCAGAGACCTAGCGGGGGACGAGCAGTACTTC. Amino acid sequence: CATSRDLAGDEQYF.

This chain uses TRBV11-2 with TRBJ2-7; 13 positions match TRBD2. From germline, CDR1 is SGHAT and CDR2 FQNNGV. The length of the CDR3 is 17 residues. Trimming cost V 5 bases and J 4 bases; bases outside gene matches: 11. The CDR3 protein is CASSRTSGRVLTYEQYF. CDR3 coding DNA: TGTGCCAGCAGCAGAACTAGCGGGAGGGTCCTGACGTACGAGCAGTACTTC.

This chain uses TRBV4-2 with TRBJ2-7, with 7 bases lining up with TRBD1. Per germline, CDR1 LGHNA and CDR2 YNFKEQ. The CDR3 is 20 amino acids. V gave up 0 bases and J gave up 4 bases; unmatched junction bases: 21. The CDR3 DNA sequence: TGTGCCAGCAGCCAAGAAGGGGAAGGGACAGCGTCACTACCGAGGTACGAGCAGTACTTC. Its translation: CASSQEGEGTASLPRYEQYF.

The chain joins TRBV19 to TRBJ1-1; D perhaps matches TRBD1 (6 bases). The CDR3 has 17 residues. V was trimmed by 5 bases and J by 1 base, leaving 20 bases between them. Germline V gives CDR1 LNHDA, CDR2 SQIVND (reference sequence). Here the CDR3 reads CASSPRSSTGRNTEAFF. CDR3 coding DNA: TGTGCCAGTAGTCCCAGATCCTCGACAGGTCGGAACACTGAAGCTTTCTTT.

The V gene is TRBV28, the J gene TRBJ2-3; a weak D match, TRBD2 (6 bases). V shed 8 bases and J shed 4 bases, with 13 bases lying between them. The CDR3 length is 13 residues. Germline CDR1 and CDR2: MDHEN and SYDVKM. The CDR3 region is CASGGTWADTQYF. DNA of the CDR3: TGTGCCAGCGGCGGGACGTGGGCAGATACGCAGTATTTT.

In nucleotides, the CDR3 is TGTGCCAGCAGCTTAAATAGCAATCAGCCCCAGCATTTT. Its protein product is CASSLNSNQPQHF. This chain connects TRBV11-2 to TRBJ1-5; D ambiguous. V lost 2 bases to trimming and J lost 0 bases, with 2 bases between them. CDR3 length: 13 residues. CDR1 is SGHAT and CDR2 is FQNNGV in the germline V gene.

The J gene is TRBJ2-1, the V gene TRBV11-1; a weak D match, TRBD2 (6 bases). This CDR3 spans 16 amino acids. Per the germline V gene, CDR1 is SGHAT and CDR2 is FQDESV (reference sequence). V lost 1 base to trimming and J lost 5 bases, with 15 bases between them. The CDR3 spells CASSLVMPSGHNEQFF. Written as DNA, the CDR3 is TGTGCCAGCAGCTTAGTAATGCCGAGCGGGCACAATGAGCAGTTCTTC.

V gene TRBV6-5 combines with J gene TRBJ2-1; 10 bases match TRBD1. This CDR3 contains 15 residues. The ends lost 8 bases at V and 3 bases at J; junction bases unmatched: 7. Per germline, CDR1 MNHEY and CDR2 SVGAGI. The CDR3 DNA follows: TGTGCCAGCGGGGCCCGGGACAGGGGCTACAATGAGCAGTTCTTC. This sequence encodes CASGARDRGYNEQFF.

This clone appeared a few times. The rearrangement uses TRBV5-1 and TRBJ2-3, with D tentatively TRBD1 or TRBD2 (5 bases each). The CDR3 length is 15 residues. Germline assignment: CDR1 SGHRS and CDR2 YFSETQ. Trimming shortened V by 2 bases and J by 0 bases, and 10 bases separated the two germline ends. CDR3 nucleotides: TGCGCCAGCAGCTTCGGGACCACTAGCACAGATACGCAGTATTTT. It yields the protein CASSFGTTSTDTQYF.

V and J are TRBV4-3 and TRBJ2-2, with TRBD2 identical over 11 bases. The germline V gene has CDR1 LGHNA and CDR2 YSLEER. V was pared by 1 base and J by 5 bases, with 0 bases of the junction left unmatched. This CDR3 spans 15 amino acids. CDR3 amino acids: CASSQGLAGTGELFF. Here the CDR3 DNA reads TGCGCCAGCAGCCAAGGACTAGCGGGAACCGGGGAGCTGTTTTTT.

In this sample, this clone turned up a few times. This chain joins TRBV29-1 and TRBJ2-5, with TRBD1 matching 7 bases. After removal of 5 bases from V and 2 bases from J, the junction contained 11 bases not matched to a gene. In germline, CDR1 is SQVTM, CDR2 ANQGSEA. The CDR3 is 15 amino acids. In DNA form, the CDR3 reads TGCAGCGTTTCGCGCCAGACAGGGCCACAAGAGACCCAGTACTTC. It is translated as CSVSRQTGPQETQYF.

The J gene is TRBJ2-7, the V gene TRBV13; 10 bases are a match to TRBD1. The CDR3 spans 17 residues. Germline lookup yields CDR1 PRHDT and CDR2 FYEKMQ (reference sequence). Trimming at V came to 5 bases and at J to 2 bases, leaving 12 bases not matched to a gene. The CDR3 nucleotides are TGTGCCAGCAGCCCAGGGGGATGGACAGGGGGTCCCTACGAGCAGTACTTC. Translation: CASSPGGWTGGPYEQYF. Full variable domain (remainder filled in from reference TRBV13 and TRBJ2-7): AAGVIQSPRHLIKEKRETATLKCYPIPRHDTVYWYQQGPGQDPQFLISFYEKMQSDKGSIPDRFSAQQFSDYHSELNMSSLELGDSALYFCASSPGGWTGGPYEQYFGPGTRLTVT.

The chain carries TRBV7-2 and TRBJ2-3; D unclear. The CDR3 is made up of 13 amino acids. Germline V lookup: CDR1 SGHTA, CDR2 FQGNSA. V was cut by 4 bases and J by 3 bases, with 8 bases left in between. CDR3 coding DNA: TGTGCCAGCAGCTCCCCCTCGACAGATACGCAGTATTTT. This sequence encodes CASSSPSTDTQYF. The complete variable domain, with remaining parts taken from reference TRBV7-2 and TRBJ2-3, reads GAGVSQSPSNKVTEKGKDVELRCDPISGHTALYWYRQSLGQGLEFLIYFQGNSAPDKSGLPSDRFSAERTGGSVSTLTIQRTQQEDSAVYLCASSSPSTDTQYFGPGTRLTVL.

This sequence joins TRBV7-2 and TRBJ2-3; TRBD2 agrees at 9 bases. J lost 2 bases, V lost 1 base, and 4 bases had no gene match. This CDR3 has 16 residues. Germline loops: CDR1 SGHTA, CDR2 FQGNSA. CDR3 protein: CASSLGLAGYTDTQYF. DNA of the CDR3: TGTGCCAGCAGCTTAGGCCTAGCGGGATACACAGATACGCAGTATTTT.

V usage is TRBV7-9 and J usage is TRBJ2-5; TRBD2 matches 7 bases. Trimming at V came to 3 bases and at J to 4 bases, leaving 17 bases not matched to a gene. The length of the CDR3 is 18 residues. Per germline, CDR1 SEHNR and CDR2 FQNEAQ (reference sequence). The CDR3 spells CASSFGAFGGSEGETQYF. The CDR3, as DNA: TGTGCCAGCAGCTTCGGGGCGTTCGGCGGGAGTGAAGGAGAGACCCAGTACTTC.

The chain recombines TRBV28 with TRBJ1-1; TRBD1 matches 7 bases. V lost 2 bases, J lost 5 bases, and 8 bases stayed unmatched. Germline CDR1 is MDHEN and CDR2 is SYDVKM. This CDR3 spans 15 amino acids. CDR3 sequence reads: CASSLQTGRWTEAFF. CDR3 coding DNA: TGTGCCAGCAGTTTACAGACAGGGCGGTGGACTGAAGCTTTCTTT. Filled out from reference TRBV28 and TRBJ1-1, the complete variable domain reads DVKVTQSSRYLVKRTGEKVFLECVQDMDHENMFWYRQDPGLGLRLIYFSYDVKMKEKGDIPEGYSVSREKKERFSLILESASTNQTSMYLCASSLQTGRWTEAFFGQGTRLTVV.

The V call is TRBV9, the J call TRBJ2-1; TRBD1 matches at 7 bases. J gave up 0 bases and V 3 bases, and 18 bases lay outside the gene matches. The CDR3 contains 20 residues. The germline V gene has CDR1 SGDLS and CDR2 YYNGEE. The CDR3 spells CASSAQGESFGLSSYNEQFF. The CDR3 region has the DNA TGTGCCAGCAGCGCCCAGGGGGAGTCCTTTGGTTTAAGCTCCTACAATGAGCAGTTCTTC.